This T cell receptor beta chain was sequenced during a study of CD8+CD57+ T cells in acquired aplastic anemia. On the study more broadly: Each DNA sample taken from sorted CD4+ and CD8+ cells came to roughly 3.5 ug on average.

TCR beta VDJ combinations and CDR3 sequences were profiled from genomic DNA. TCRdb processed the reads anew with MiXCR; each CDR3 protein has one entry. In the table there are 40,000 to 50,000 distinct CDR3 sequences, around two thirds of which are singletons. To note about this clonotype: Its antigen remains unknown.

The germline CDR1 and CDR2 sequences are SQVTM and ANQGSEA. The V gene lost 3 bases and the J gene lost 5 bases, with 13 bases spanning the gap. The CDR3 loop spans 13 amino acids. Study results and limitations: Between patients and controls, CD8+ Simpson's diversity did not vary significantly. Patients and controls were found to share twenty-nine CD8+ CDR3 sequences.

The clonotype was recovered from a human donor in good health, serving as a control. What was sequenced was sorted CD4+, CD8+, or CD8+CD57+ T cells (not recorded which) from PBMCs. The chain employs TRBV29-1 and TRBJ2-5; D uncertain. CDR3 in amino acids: CSVDTVLLETQYF. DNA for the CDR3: TGCAGCGTTGACACTGTGCTTTTGGAGACCCAGTACTTC.